This T cell receptor (beta chain) derives from a study of shared clonotypes between healthy human individuals. The test was conducted at deep level. Study processing details: From ImmunoSEQ came sequences covering only the junction and carrying no quality scores, so filtering differed. The table came from immunoSEQ multiplex PCR; TCRdb's copy has only in-frame clones and leaves some out. V and J calls and clone size are as listed in that table; D and trimming were resolved from the DNA. The table has approximately 460,000 clones, roughly three quarters seen once; the top ten hold about 12%. Concerning this clone: A read error may account for a junction end that differs from germline.

This CDR3 has 18 amino acids. Germline lookup yields CDR1 SGHRS and CDR2 YFSETQ. This sequence joins TRBV5-1 and TRBJ2-5; 11 bases are a match to TRBD1. Sample: PBMCs. The source is a woman aged 35 to 49 in good health. Some clones in this sample may be carry-over from other donors' samples. The CDR3 spells CASNLGQDRGRGQETQYF. CDR3 bases: TGCGCCAGCAACTTGGGCCAGGACAGGGGGCGGGGACAAGAGACCCAGTACTTC. Full variable domain (remainder filled in from reference TRBV5-1 and TRBJ2-5): KAGVTQTPRYLIKTRGQQVTLSCSPISGHRSVSWYQQTPGQGLQFLFEYFSETQRNKGNFPGRFSGRQFSNSRSEMNVSTLELGDSALYLCASNLGQDRGRGQETQYFGPGTRLLVL.